The 11 T cell receptor beta chains reported below all come from one sample, sequenced in a study of CD8+ T cells in alopecia areata. The treatment is: oral pan-JAK inhibitor, 5-10 mg twice daily. Extracted RNA was reverse transcribed, and the resulting cDNA served as sequencing template. Clones were sequenced by immunoSEQ multiplex PCR, and TCRdb holds only the in-frame ones, with some missing. The sample yields about 42,000 clones, roughly 65% seen once. Sequencing used CD8+ T cells sorted from blood, obtained at week 4, from a patient treated with tofacitinib. These receptors came from a human donor with alopecia areata.

The rearrangement links TRBV29-1 to TRBJ2-1; D perhaps matches TRBD1 (6 bases). CDR1 is SQVTM, CDR2 ANQGSEA, per germline. The CDR3 has 17 residues. The ends were cut back, 1 base at V and 8 bases at J, with 24 bases in the middle. The CDR3 reads CSVEGGPNTISIDEQFF. In DNA, the CDR3 is TGCAGCGTTGAAGGGGGGCCTAACACCATCTCCATCGATGAGCAGTTCTTC.

This clone is a singleton in its sample. V usage is TRBV7-6 and J usage is TRBJ2-5, with D uncertain. Deletions cut 0 bases from V and 2 bases from J, with 13 bases between. CDR3 size: 16 residues. From germline, CDR1 is SGHVS and CDR2 FNYEAQ. CDR3 in DNA: TGTGCCAGCAGCTTAGCGAGGTCAGGATTACAAGAGACCCAGTACTTC. It translates to CASSLARSGLQETQYF. The full variable domain, completed using reference TRBV7-6 and TRBJ2-5, is GAGVSQSPRYKVTKRGQDVALRCDPISGHVSLYWYRQALGQGPEFLTYFNYEAQQDKSGLPNDRFSAERPEGSISTLTIQRTEQRDSAMYRCASSLARSGLQETQYFGPGTRLLVL.

The V call is TRBV29-1, the J call TRBJ2-5; D not resolved. The CDR3 runs to 12 residues. The germline V gene has CDR1 SQVTM and CDR2 ANQGSEA. The germline V and J ends were trimmed by 7 bases and 2 bases, with 11 bases remaining between them. The CDR3, as DNA: TGCAGCGGGCTAGATATTCAAGAGACCCAGTACTTC. Translating gives CSGLDIQETQYF.

The chain combines TRBV30 with TRBJ1-1; 9 bases are a match to TRBD1. CDR3 size: 16 residues. V was pared by 4 bases and J by 0 bases, with 9 bases of the junction left unmatched. Germline loops: CDR1 GTSNPN, CDR2 SVGIG (reference sequence). DNA for the CDR3: TGTGCCTGGATTAACCAGGACAGGGGTTTGAACACTGAAGCTTTCTTT. Its translation: CAWINQDRGLNTEAFF.

This clone was recorded a few times. The CDR3 here is CASSNRPIPEQYF. The CDR3 nucleotides read TGTGCCAGCAGCAACCGCCCGATCCCGGAGCAGTACTTC. The V and J genes are TRBV11-2 and TRBJ2-7; D remains unclear. Trimming took off 5 bases at V and 7 bases at J, with 15 bases between the two ends. The CDR3 runs to 13 residues. Germline CDR1 SGHAT, CDR2 FQNNGV.

The rearrangement joins TRBV6-5 to TRBJ2-1; weak D call: TRBD1 (6 bases). Trimming took off 2 bases at V and 6 bases at J, with 14 bases between the two ends. The CDR3 covers 15 residues. Per the germline V gene, CDR1 is MNHEY and CDR2 is SVGAGI. CDR3 DNA: TGTGCCAGCAGTTACGGGACAAATCGGGGCAATGAGCAGTTCTTC. As protein: CASSYGTNRGNEQFF.

To note about this clone: One junction end disagrees with the germline gene, perhaps due to a read error. The chain is built from TRBV9 and TRBJ2-1, with a weak D call TRBD2 (5 bases). This CDR3 comprises 12 residues. CDR1 and CDR2 from the germline V gene are SGDLS and YYNGEE. The CDR3 spells CASSGRPEERFF. The CDR3 nucleotides read TGTGCCAGCAGCGGCAGACCGGAGGAGCGGTTCTTC. Full variable domain (missing parts from reference TRBV9 and TRBJ2-1): DSGVTQTPKHLITATGQRVTLRCSPRSGDLSVYWYQQSLDQGLQFLIQYYNGEERAKGNILERFSAQQFPDLHSELNLSSLELGDSALYFCASSGRPEERFFGPGTRLTVL.

V usage is TRBV29-1 and J usage is TRBJ2-7, with TRBD1 matching over 8 bases. This CDR3 contains 11 residues. Looked up from germline, CDR1 is SQVTM and CDR2 is ANQGSEA. Unmatched junction bases numbered 2, after V lost 4 bases and J lost 6 bases. In DNA, the CDR3 is TGCAGCGTTGTAGACAGGGGCGAGCAGTACTTC. Translated, it gives CSVVDRGEQYF.

V usage is TRBV5-1 and J usage is TRBJ2-1, with a possible D match to TRBD1 (5 bases). The germline V gene has CDR1 SGHRS and CDR2 YFSETQ. The CDR3 has 12 amino acids. V was clipped by 6 bases and J by 9 bases, with 13 bases between them. CDR3 coding DNA: TGCGCCAGCACCTCCCAGGGCGGTGAGCAGTTCTTC. It specifies CASTSQGGEQFF.

The chain combines TRBV7-9 with TRBJ2-7, with no clear D. The CDR3 extends over 13 amino acids. Trimming removed 3 bases at V and 2 bases at J, with 8 bases between. Germline V gives CDR1 SEHNR, CDR2 FQNEAQ (reference sequence). CDR3 sequence: CASSFGPTYEQYF. CDR3 sequence (DNA): TGTGCCAGCAGCTTTGGGCCCACCTACGAGCAGTACTTC.

About this clone itself: At the DNA level, this CDR3 is encoded by other sequences in the same sample as well. The chain employs TRBV29-1 and TRBJ1-2; maybe TRBD1 (5 bases). Germline CDR1 and CDR2: SQVTM and ANQGSEA. This CDR3 spans 13 amino acids. The germline V and J ends were trimmed by 0 bases and 2 bases, with 7 bases remaining between them. The CDR3 nucleotides read TGCAGCGTTGAAGACAGGGAAAACTATGGCTACACCTTC. Its translation is CSVEDRENYGYTF.